This entry is about one T cell receptor beta chain. Antigen specificity is unknown. This same CDR3 is encoded by further DNA sequences in the sample. This record belongs to a study of cytotoxic CD8 clonotypes in ibrutinib-treated CLL. Study observations and caveats: Public clonotypes proved infrequent, and on treatment they shrank or remained steady. Different sampling times were used for sustained-remission and progressing patients. Clonality measured at baseline exceeded age-matched healthy donors, tracking circulating CD8+ T-cell counts.

Depth targeted 1 in 200,000 to 1 in 1 million T cells, averaging about 9.2x coverage per clonotype. Method: immunoSEQ multiplex PCR; TCRdb's copy keeps in-frame clones and lacks some. The sample holds around 25,000 clones; about two thirds are singletons and the top ten take around 30%. Specimen: PBMCs, collected after 24 months of ibrutinib treatment. The TCR comes from a human donor with chronic lymphocytic leukemia.

The CDR3 DNA reads TGCGCCAGCAGCTTGGGGCAAGAGACCCAGTACTTC. Its protein product is CASSLGQETQYF. The rearrangement joins TRBV5-1 to TRBJ2-5; D gene ambiguous. The CDR3 loop spans 12 amino acids. The V end was cut by 0 bases, the J end by 2 bases, with 2 bases between. CDR1 is SGHRS and CDR2 is YFSETQ in the germline V gene.